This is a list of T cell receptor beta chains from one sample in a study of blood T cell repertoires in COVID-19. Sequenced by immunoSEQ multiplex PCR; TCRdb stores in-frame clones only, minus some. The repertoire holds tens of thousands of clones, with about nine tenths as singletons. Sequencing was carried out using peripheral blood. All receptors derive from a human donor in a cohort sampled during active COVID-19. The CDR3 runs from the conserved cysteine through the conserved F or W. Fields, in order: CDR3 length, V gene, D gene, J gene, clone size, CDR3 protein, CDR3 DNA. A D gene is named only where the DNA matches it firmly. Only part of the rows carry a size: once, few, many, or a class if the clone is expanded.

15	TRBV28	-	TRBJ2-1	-	CASSWRGGSYNEQFF	TGTGCCAGCAGCTGGCGGGGCGGCTCCTACAATGAGCAGTTCTTC
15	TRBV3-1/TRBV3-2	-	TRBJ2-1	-	CASSRPGVSYNEQFF	TGTGCCAGCAGCCGACCGGGAGTCTCCTACAATGAGCAGTTCTTC
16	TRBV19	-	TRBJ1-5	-	CASSTTWGGSNQPQHF	TGTGCCAGTAGTACGACCTGGGGAGGCAGCAATCAGCCCCAGCATTTT
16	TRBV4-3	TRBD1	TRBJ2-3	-	CASSQGGQGITDTQYF	TGCGCCAGCAGCCAAGGGGGACAGGGGATCACAGATACGCAGTATTTT
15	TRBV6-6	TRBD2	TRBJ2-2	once	CASTLTSVNTGELFF	TGTGCCAGCACCCTGACTAGCGTAAACACCGGGGAGCTGTTTTTT
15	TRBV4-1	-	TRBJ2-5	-	CASSQGLAGQETQYF	TGCGCCAGCAGCCAAGGGCTGGCGGGGCAAGAGACCCAGTACTTC
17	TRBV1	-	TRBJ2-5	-	CTSSQVASGSKRETQYF	-
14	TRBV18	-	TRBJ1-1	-	CASSPTGVITEAFF	TGTGCCAGCTCACCAACGGGGGTGATCACTGAAGCTTTCTTT
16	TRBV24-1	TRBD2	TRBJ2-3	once	CATSDPSGGETDTQYF	TGTGCCACCAGTGATCCTAGCGGAGGGGAAACAGATACGCAGTATTTT
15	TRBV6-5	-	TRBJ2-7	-	CASIYIPGLLYEQYF	TGTGCCAGCATTTACATCCCGGGACTCCTCTACGAGCAGTACTTC